This T cell receptor beta chain was documented in a study of blood T cells in healthy people across ages. Per germline, CDR1 SGHVS and CDR2 FQNEAQ. This CDR3 region has 17 residues. Trimming took 5 bases from V and 0 from J, leaving 17 bases between them. The use of a sample-barcoded 5' primer and a J-beta primer mix characterized a second PCR of about 6 to 11 cycles. TCRdb passed the 5' RACE reads through MiXCR, listing each CDR3 protein once. The sample has 1.8 million or so distinct CDR3 sequences, approximately 40% seen once. The sample consisted of blood. This TCR was recovered from a human donor in good health. The chain uses TRBV7-8 and TRBJ2-4; D possibly uses TRBD1 or TRBD2 (6 bases each). CDR3 residues: CASSPKGGRLAKNIQYF. The DNA of the CDR3 is TGTGCCAGCAGCCCCAAGGGGGGACGCCTAGCCAAAAACATTCAGTACTTC.